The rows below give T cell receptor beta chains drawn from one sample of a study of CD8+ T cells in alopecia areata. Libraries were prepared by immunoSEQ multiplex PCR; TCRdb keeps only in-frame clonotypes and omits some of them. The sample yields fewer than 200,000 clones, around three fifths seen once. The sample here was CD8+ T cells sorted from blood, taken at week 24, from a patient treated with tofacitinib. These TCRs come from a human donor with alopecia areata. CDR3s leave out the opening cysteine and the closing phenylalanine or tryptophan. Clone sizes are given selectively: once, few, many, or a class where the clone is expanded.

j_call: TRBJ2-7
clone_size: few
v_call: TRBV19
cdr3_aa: ASSGTGGGEQY

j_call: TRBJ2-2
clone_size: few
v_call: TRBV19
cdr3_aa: ASSIPPGYPGELF

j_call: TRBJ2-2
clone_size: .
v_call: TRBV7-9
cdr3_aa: ASSQGDGELF

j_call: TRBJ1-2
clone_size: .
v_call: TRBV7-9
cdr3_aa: ASSLAVVEGPG

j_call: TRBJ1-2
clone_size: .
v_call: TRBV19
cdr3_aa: ASSVSPSGTYGYT

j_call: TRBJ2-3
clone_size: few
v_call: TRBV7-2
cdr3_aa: ASSLSQGARGRY

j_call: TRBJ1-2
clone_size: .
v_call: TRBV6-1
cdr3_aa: ASGWDRETYGYT

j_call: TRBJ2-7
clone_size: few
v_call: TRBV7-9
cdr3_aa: ASSSRDRVYEQY

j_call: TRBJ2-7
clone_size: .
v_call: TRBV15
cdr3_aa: ATSGSGGGYEQY

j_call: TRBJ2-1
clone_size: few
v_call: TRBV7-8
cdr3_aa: ASSPGTERNEQF

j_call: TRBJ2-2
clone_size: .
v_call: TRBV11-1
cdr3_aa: ASSSLSGGLPGELF

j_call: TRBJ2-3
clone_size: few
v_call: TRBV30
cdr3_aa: ALLNPTGDGDTQY

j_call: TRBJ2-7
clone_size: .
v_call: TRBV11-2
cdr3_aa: ASRRQGANEQY

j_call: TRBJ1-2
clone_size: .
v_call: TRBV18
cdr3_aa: ASSPPGQTYGYT

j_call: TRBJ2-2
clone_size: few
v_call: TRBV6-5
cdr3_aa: ASSPVAGSTGELF

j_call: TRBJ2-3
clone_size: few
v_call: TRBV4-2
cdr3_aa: ASSQVALANGRTDTQY

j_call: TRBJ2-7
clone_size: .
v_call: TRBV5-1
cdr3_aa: ASSLTGSYEQY

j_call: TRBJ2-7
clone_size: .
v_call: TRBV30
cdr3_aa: AWSGDRVAYEQY

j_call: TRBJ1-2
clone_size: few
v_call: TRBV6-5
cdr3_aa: ASSYSRGDNYGYT

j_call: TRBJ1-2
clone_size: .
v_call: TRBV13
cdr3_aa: ASSPALGQNYGYT

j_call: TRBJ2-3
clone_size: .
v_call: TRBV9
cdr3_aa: ASSPGGENTQY

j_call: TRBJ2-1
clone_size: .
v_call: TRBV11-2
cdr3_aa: ASSLSPSGGDNEQF

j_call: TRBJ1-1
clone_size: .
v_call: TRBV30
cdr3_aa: AWTWTPRLNEAF

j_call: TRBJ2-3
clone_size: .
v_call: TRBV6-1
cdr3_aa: ASSDLGSTDTQY

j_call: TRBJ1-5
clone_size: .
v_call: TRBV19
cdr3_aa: ASTFQRGQPQH

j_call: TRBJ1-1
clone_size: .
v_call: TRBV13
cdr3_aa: ASSMGRSTEAF

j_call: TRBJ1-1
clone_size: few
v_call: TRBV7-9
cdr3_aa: AGREDGGTEAF

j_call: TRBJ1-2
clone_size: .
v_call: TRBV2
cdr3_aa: ASSYGQGFGGYT

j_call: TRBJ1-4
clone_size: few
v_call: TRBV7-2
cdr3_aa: ASSLRQVEWTNEKLF

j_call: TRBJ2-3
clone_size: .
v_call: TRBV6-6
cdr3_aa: ASSFSGPTDTQY

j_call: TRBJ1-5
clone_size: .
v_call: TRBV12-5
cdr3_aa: ASGLYQGPNQPQH

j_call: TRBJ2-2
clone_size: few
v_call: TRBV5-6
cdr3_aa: ASSFGTGELF

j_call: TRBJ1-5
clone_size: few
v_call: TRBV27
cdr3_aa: ASRQGLSNQPQH

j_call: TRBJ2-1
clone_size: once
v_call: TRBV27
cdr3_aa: ASSIRSEQF

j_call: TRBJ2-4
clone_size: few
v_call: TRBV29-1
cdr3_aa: SVGTSGVDIQY

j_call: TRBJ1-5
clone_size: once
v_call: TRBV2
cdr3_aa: ASEGQGDQPQH

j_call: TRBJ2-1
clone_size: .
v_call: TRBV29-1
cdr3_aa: SVGARGRSGEQF

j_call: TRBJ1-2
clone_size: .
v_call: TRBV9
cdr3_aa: ASSSFTGYT

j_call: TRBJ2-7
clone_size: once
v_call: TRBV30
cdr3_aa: AWSVGRGGEQY

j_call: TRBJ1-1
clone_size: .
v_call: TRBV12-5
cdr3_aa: ASGTGTGGLNTEAF

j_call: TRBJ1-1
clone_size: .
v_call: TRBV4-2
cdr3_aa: ASSPRTGGWTEAF

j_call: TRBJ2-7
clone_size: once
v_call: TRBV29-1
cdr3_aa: SVEDRTYEQY

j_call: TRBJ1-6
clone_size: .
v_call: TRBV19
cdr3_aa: ASSIILQGNSPLH

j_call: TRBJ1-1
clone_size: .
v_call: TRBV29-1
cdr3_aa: SVESGWGAEAF

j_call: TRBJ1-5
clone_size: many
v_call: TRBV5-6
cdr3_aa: ASSLLDRAGQPQH

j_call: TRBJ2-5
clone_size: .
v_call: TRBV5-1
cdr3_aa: ASSSNYREETQY

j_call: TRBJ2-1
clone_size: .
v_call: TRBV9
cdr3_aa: ASSAGGEQF

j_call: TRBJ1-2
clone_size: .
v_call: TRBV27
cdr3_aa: AGKGTGQPNYGYT

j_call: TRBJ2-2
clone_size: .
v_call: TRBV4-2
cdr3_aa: ASSQDLGAGRTGELF

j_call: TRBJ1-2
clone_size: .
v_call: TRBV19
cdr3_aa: ASRTGRVRGYT

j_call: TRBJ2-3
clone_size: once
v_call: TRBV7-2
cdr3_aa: ASSFFSTDTQY

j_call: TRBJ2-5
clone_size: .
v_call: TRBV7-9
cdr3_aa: ASERIETQY

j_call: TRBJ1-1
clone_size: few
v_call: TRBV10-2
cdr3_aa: ASSESTRAVSTEAF

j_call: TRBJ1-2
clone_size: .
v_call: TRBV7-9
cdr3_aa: ASSLVQLGESGYT

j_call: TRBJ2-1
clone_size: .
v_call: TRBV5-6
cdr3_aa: ASSLRAYNEQF

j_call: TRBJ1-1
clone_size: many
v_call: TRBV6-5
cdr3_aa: ASSYSIGALNTEAF

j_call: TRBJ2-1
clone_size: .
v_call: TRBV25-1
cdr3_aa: ANTGLHDHNEQF

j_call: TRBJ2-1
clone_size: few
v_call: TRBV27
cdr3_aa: ASSFFRGRRDEQF

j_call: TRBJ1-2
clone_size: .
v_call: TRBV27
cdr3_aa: ASSGGIANYGYT

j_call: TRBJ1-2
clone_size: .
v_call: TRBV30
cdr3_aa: AWSPSGP